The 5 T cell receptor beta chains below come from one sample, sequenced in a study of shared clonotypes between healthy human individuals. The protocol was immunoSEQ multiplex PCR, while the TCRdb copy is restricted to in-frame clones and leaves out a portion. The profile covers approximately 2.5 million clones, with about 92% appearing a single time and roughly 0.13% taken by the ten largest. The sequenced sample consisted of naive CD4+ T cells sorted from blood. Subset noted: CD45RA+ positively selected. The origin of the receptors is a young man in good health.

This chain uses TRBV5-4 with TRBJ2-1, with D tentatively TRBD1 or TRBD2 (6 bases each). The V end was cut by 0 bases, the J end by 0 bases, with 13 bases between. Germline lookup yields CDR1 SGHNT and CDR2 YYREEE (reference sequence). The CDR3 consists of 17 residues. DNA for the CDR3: TGTGCCAGCAGCTTGGCCGGGGGCGCCGTCTCCTACAATGAGCAGTTCTTC. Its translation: CASSLAGGAVSYNEQFF. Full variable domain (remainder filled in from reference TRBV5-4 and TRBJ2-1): ETGVTQSPTHLIKTRGQQVTLRCSSQSGHNTVSWYQQALGQGPQFIFQYYREEENGRGNFPPRFSGLQFPNYSSELNVNALELDDSALYLCASSLAGGAVSYNEQFFGPGTRLTVL.

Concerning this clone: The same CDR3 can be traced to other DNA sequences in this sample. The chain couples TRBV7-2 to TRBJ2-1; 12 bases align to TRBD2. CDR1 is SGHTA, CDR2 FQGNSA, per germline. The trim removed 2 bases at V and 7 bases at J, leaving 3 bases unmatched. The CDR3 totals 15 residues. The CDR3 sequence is CASSLSSGRVNEQFF. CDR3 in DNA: TGTGCCAGCAGCTTATCTAGCGGGAGGGTTAATGAGCAGTTCTTC.

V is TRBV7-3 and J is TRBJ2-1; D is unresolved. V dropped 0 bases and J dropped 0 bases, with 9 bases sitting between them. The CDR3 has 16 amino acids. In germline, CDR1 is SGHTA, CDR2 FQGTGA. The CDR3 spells CASSLTGNYSYNEQFF. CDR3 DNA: TGTGCCAGCAGCTTAACAGGGAATTACTCCTACAATGAGCAGTTCTTC.

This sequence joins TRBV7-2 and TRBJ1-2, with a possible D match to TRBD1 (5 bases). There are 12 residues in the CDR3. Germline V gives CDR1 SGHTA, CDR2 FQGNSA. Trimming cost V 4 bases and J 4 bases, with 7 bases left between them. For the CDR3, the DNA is TGTGCCAGCAGCTACGACAGCTATGGCTACACCTTC. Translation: CASSYDSYGYTF.

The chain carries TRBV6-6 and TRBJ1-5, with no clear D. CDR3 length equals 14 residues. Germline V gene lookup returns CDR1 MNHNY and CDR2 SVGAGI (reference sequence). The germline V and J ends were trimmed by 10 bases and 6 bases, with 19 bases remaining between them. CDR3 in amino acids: CATHPRVDGQPQHF. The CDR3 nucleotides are TGTGCCACACACCCCCGGGTAGACGGTCAGCCCCAGCATTTT.